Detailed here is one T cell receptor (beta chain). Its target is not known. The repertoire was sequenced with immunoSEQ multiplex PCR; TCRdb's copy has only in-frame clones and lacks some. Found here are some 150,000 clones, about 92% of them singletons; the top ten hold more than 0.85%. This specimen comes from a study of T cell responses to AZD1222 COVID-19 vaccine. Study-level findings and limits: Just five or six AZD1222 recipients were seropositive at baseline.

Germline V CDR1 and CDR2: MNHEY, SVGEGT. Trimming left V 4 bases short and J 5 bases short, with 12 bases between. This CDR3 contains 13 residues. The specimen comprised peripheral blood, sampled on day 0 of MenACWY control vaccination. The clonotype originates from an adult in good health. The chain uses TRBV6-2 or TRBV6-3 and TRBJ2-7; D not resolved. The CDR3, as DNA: TGTGCCAGCAGTTTCAGGCCGATGGACGAGCAGTACTTC. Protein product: CASSFRPMDEQYF.